These 9 T cell receptor beta chains originate from one sample sequenced in a study of blood T cell repertoires in COVID-19. Data came from immunoSEQ multiplex PCR; TCRdb stores just in-frame clones and leaves some out. The table includes about 120,000 clones, about 89% detected once. The sample comprised peripheral blood. The receptors originated from a human donor with acute or convalescent COVID-19. The donor label of this sample is uncertain.

This chain links TRBV14 with TRBJ2-3, with a possible D match to TRBD1 (5 bases). V lost 2 bases to trimming and J lost 3 bases, with 15 bases between them. Germline CDR1 and CDR2: SGHDN and FVKESK. The CDR3 consists of 16 residues. CDR3 DNA sequence: TGTGCCAGCAGCCAAAAAATGCAGGGCGGTACAGATACGCAGTATTTT. This translates into CASSQKMQGGTDTQYF.

The rearrangement links TRBV7-3 to TRBJ2-1; D call uncertain. The length of the CDR3 is 13 residues. Between the trimmed V and J ends, which lost 2 bases and 7 bases, there was a span of 9 bases. Looked up from germline, CDR1 is SGHTA and CDR2 is FQGTGA. CDR3 in amino acids: CASSLHSQNEQFF. The CDR3 DNA reads as TGTGCCAGCAGCTTACATTCCCAGAATGAGCAGTTCTTC.

The chain recombines TRBV5-1 with TRBJ2-1; 7 bases match TRBD1. Trimming removed 3 bases from V and 6 bases from J; junction bases left unmatched: 12. Germline CDR1 SGHRS, CDR2 YFSETQ. The length of the CDR3 is 16 residues. CDR3 nucleotides: TGCGCCAGCAGCTCCAACCGACAGGGTTGGGGCAATGAGCAGTTCTTC. This encodes CASSSNRQGWGNEQFF.

V gene TRBV6-2 or TRBV6-3 combines with J gene TRBJ2-1; D might be TRBD2 (7 bases). Per the germline V gene, CDR1 is MNHEY and CDR2 is SVGEGT. This CDR3 has 15 residues. The ends were cut back, 0 bases at V and 4 bases at J, with 10 bases in the middle. The CDR3 sequence: CASSYSKGGYNEQFF. In nucleotides, the CDR3 is TGTGCCAGCAGTTACTCGAAGGGGGGGTACAATGAGCAGTTCTTC.

The V gene is TRBV5-4, the J gene TRBJ1-1; 9 nucleotides agree with TRBD1. The V segment lost 4 bases and the J segment 5 bases; nucleotides outside the gene matches: 6. Germline V CDR1 and CDR2: SGHNT, YYREEE (reference sequence). The CDR3 runs 14 residues. CDR3 region: CASSEGQGRTEAFF. The CDR3 nucleotides are TGTGCCAGCAGCGAGGGACAGGGTAGGACTGAAGCTTTCTTT. The full variable domain, completed using reference TRBV5-4 and TRBJ1-1, is ETGVTQSPTHLIKTRGQQVTLRCSSQSGHNTVSWYQQALGQGPQFIFQYYREEENGRGNFPPRFSGLQFPNYSSELNVNALELDDSALYLCASSEGQGRTEAFFGQGTRLTVV.

V gene TRBV6-5 combines with J gene TRBJ2-1; 9 bases agree with TRBD1. The CDR3 totals 15 residues. The germline gives CDR1 MNHEY, CDR2 SVGAGI. V dropped 6 bases and J dropped 7; count of bases not matched to a gene: 10. The CDR3 loop is CASSRGQGRRNEQFF. As DNA, the CDR3 is TGTGCCAGCAGCCGGGGACAGGGAAGGAGGAATGAGCAGTTCTTC.

This clone was observed once. The V and J genes are TRBV3-1 (or the pseudogene TRBV3-2) and TRBJ1-6, with 10 bases aligning to TRBD1. The germline V gene encodes CDR1 LGHDT and CDR2 YNNKEL (reference sequence). Unmatched junction bases numbered 9, after V lost 3 bases and J lost 7 bases. There are 17 residues in the CDR3. CDR3 nucleotides: TGTGCCAGCAGCCACTTAGGCGGACAGGGGGAGAATTCACCCCTCCACTTT. It is translated as CASSHLGGQGENSPLHF.

CDR3 in amino acids: CASSGGLTGANVLTF. CDR3 nucleotides: TGTGCCAGCAGTGGAGGGCTAACCGGGGCCAACGTCCTGACTTTC. The chain employs TRBV28 and TRBJ2-6; tentatively, D is TRBD2 (6 bases). The CDR3 is made up of 15 amino acids. CDR1 is MDHEN, CDR2 SYDVKM, per germline. V was cut by 5 bases and J by 4 bases, with 12 bases left in between.

The chain links TRBV14 to TRBJ2-1, with TRBD1 matching 8 bases. In germline, CDR1 is SGHDN, CDR2 FVKESK. V was clipped by 3 bases and J by 9 bases; unmatched bases: 4. CDR3 length equals 13 residues. CDR3 DNA: TGTGCCAGCAGCCAGCAGGGGGCGGGTGAGCAGTTCTTC. Residues: CASSQQGAGEQFF.